This entry concerns a single T cell receptor (beta chain). No antigen is known for it. The V and J ends lost 3 bases and 4 bases respectively, with 16 bases between them. Germline CDR1 reads LNHDA; CDR2 reads SQIVND (reference sequence). The CDR3 contains 15 residues. The data stem from a study of CXCR4 blockade with PD-1 therapy in pancreatic cancer. Overall study findings and caveats: Without paired alpha-beta data, shared specificity of dominant clones is unconfirmed.

The repertoire was sequenced with immunoSEQ multiplex PCR; TCRdb's copy has only in-frame clones and lacks some. The data contain about 200 clones, less than 35% of them singletons. The sequenced sample consisted of tumor tissue. The V call is TRBV19, the J call TRBJ2-7, with D uncertain. This clonotype was obtained from a human donor with pancreatic ductal adenocarcinoma. CDR3 sequence: CASSIGSTPLYEQYF. The CDR3 DNA reads TGTGCCAGTAGTATTGGCAGCACCCCGCTATACGAGCAGTACTTC.